The rows below give T cell receptor beta chains drawn from one sample of a study of T cell changes during pregnancy in multiple sclerosis. Sequenced by immunoSEQ multiplex PCR; TCRdb stores in-frame clones only, minus some. This table has more than 55,000 clones, approximately 94% appearing once. Sequencing was performed on peripheral blood, taken in the third trimester of pregnancy. The origin of the receptors is a female donor with multiple sclerosis, enrolled in a pregnancy study. The CDR3 runs from the conserved cysteine through the conserved F or W. A D gene is named only where the DNA matches it firmly. Clone size is given for some rows only: seen once, a few or many times, or a class if the clone is expanded.

j_gene,v_gene,abundance,d_gene,CDR3nt,CDR3aa
TRBJ1-5,TRBV27,-,-,TGTGCCAGCAGTTCTGGGATAAGACAGAATCAGCCCCAGCATTTT,CASSSGIRQNQPQHF
TRBJ2-2,TRBV6-6,-,-,TGTGCCAGCAGTTACGGCGGGGAGGGGGTCGGGGAGCTGTTTTTT,CASSYGGEGVGELFF
TRBJ1-2,TRBV11-1,few,-,TGTGCCAGCAGCTTGATTCTGACAGCAGGCTACACCTTC,CASSLILTAGYTF
TRBJ1-5,TRBV28,-,-,TGTGCCAGCAGTTTACTTAGCAATCAGCCCCAGCATTTT,CASSLLSNQPQHF
TRBJ2-3,TRBV6-5,-,-,TGTGCCAGCAGTTACCTCTTCACAGATACGCAGTATTTT,CASSYLFTDTQYF
TRBJ2-7,TRBV11-2,-,-,TGTGCCAGCAGCCGGGACAAAACCTCCTACGAGCAGTACTTC,CASSRDKTSYEQYF
TRBJ2-7,TRBV13,-,-,TGTGCCAGCAGCTTGTCGCACAGGGAAGACGAGCAGTACTTC,CASSLSHREDEQYF
TRBJ2-5,TRBV7-3,-,TRBD2,TGTGCCAGCAGCTTAAACCTAGCGGAAGAGACCCAGTACTTC,CASSLNLAEETQYF
TRBJ2-5,TRBV5-6,once,TRBD1,TGTGCCAGCAGCTTTCCGGGACAGGAAGAGACCCAGTACTTC,CASSFPGQEETQYF
TRBJ1-3,TRBV5-1,-,TRBD1,TGCGCCAGCAGCACAGCAGGGACAGGAGCTGGAAACACCATATATTTT,CASSTAGTGAGNTIYF
TRBJ1-2,TRBV6-1,-,-,TGTGCCAGCAGTGAGGGGCGTTCTATCGGCTACACCTTC,CASSEGRSIGYTF
TRBJ2-3,TRBV30,-,TRBD2,TGTGCCTGGATAGCGGGAGGGATTACAGATACGCAGTATTTT,CAWIAGGITDTQYF
TRBJ2-5,TRBV5-1,-,-,TGCGCCAGCAGCTTGGGGCCAGGGGAGACCCAGTACTTC,CASSLGPGETQYF
TRBJ2-7,TRBV27,-,-,TGTGCCAGCAGTTCGACTTTCTCCTACGAGCAGTACTTC,CASSSTFSYEQYF
TRBJ2-1,TRBV4-1,-,-,TGCGCCAGCAGCCAAGTGCCCGTCCGGGGCAATGAGCAGTTCTTC,CASSQVPVRGNEQFF
TRBJ2-7,TRBV2,-,TRBD1,TGTGCCAGCAGTGACTGGGACAGGGGGTACGAGCAGTACTTC,CASSDWDRGYEQYF
TRBJ2-7,TRBV25-1,-,TRBD2,TGTGCCAGCAGTGAATCCCGACTAGCGGGAGACGAGCAGTACTTC,CASSESRLAGDEQYF
TRBJ1-1,TRBV13,-,-,TGTGCCAGCAGCTTAGAGTTCATGGGGGGGACTGAAGCTTTCTTT,CASSLEFMGGTEAFF